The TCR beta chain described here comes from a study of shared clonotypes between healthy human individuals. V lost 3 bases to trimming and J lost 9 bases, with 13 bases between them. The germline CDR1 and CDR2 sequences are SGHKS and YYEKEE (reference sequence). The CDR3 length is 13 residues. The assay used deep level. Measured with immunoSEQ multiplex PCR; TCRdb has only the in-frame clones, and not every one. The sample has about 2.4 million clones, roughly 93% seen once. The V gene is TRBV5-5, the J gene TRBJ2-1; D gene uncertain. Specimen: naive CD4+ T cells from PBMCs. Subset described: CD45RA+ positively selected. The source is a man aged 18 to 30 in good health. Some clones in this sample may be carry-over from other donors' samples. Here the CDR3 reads CASSSGPGGEQFF. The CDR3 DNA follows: TGTGCCAGCAGCTCCGGACCCGGCGGTGAGCAGTTCTTC. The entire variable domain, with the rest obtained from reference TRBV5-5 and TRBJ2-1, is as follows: DAGVTQSPTHLIKTRGQQVTLRCSPISGHKSVSWYQQVLGQGPQFIFQYYEKEERGRGNFPDRFSARQFPNYSSELNVNALLLGDSALYLCASSSGPGGEQFFGPGTRLTVL.